The entry below gives a single TCR beta chain sequence along with its context. This entry is derived from a study of T-cell memory formation after mild COVID-19. V lost 2 bases and J lost 7, with 19 bases in between. CDR1 and CDR2 from the germline V gene are SGDLS and YYNGEE. The CDR3 length is 16 residues. Each CDR3 protein gets one entry after TCRdb re-called the 5' RACE reads with MiXCR. The sample holds about 150,000 distinct CDR3 sequences, 10% to 15% seen once. The sequence derives from a young man who had mild COVID-19 (a few samples of this study predate the infection). Cell type and time point are not known. The sample was PBMCs or a T cell subset sorted from them (not recorded which). The chain joins TRBV9 to TRBJ2-1; either TRBD1 or TRBD2 may supply D (5 bases each). CDR3 residues: CASSVRLESWGNEQFF. The CDR3, as DNA: TGTGCCAGCAGCGTTCGATTAGAGTCTTGGGGGAATGAGCAGTTCTTC. The variable domain in full, with the rest retrieved from reference TRBV9 and TRBJ2-1, is DSGVTQTPKHLITATGQRVTLRCSPRSGDLSVYWYQQSLDQGLQFLIQYYNGEERAKGNILERFSAQQFPDLHSELNLSSLELGDSALYFCASSVRLESWGNEQFFGPGTRLTVL.